The 21 T cell receptor beta chains below all came from one sample that was sequenced in a study of response to subunit inactivated influenza vaccine. Each CDR3 protein is one row after TCRdb ran MiXCR on the RT-PCR reads. The sample yields some 180,000 distinct CDR3 sequences, roughly 8.7% seen once. Sequenced here: non-naive T cells sorted from PBMCs, sampled on the day of vaccination. The source of these receptors is a man between 45 and 60 years old who received an inactivated influenza vaccine.

This clonotype has a count of ten or more. The chain links TRBV5-1 to TRBJ2-1; D ambiguous. The CDR3 is made up of 15 amino acids. CDR1 is SGHRS, CDR2 YFSETQ, per germline. Trimming took 5 bases from V and 0 from J, leaving 12 bases between them. CDR3 nucleotides: TGCGCCAGCAGGGCCCTGGCCGACTCCTACAATGAGCAGTTCTTC. This encodes CASRALADSYNEQFF.

Ten or more counts support this clonotype. The chain recombines TRBV20-1 with TRBJ1-1, with D unresolved. In germline, CDR1 is DFQATT, CDR2 SNEGSKA (reference sequence). The CDR3 runs 10 residues. Trimming removed 5 bases at V and 7 bases at J, with 8 bases between. CDR3 nucleotide sequence: TGCAGTGCTCGTAGGATTGAAGCTTTCTTT. Amino acid sequence: CSARRIEAFF.

CDR3 in DNA: TGTGCCAGCAGCTTGTGGGGGGACTATGGCTACACCTTC. Its translation: CASSLWGDYGYTF. This chain uses TRBV5-4 with TRBJ1-2; TRBD1 might be the D (5 bases). The CDR3 extends over 13 amino acids. The ends were cut back, 1 base at V and 3 bases at J, with 7 bases in the middle. Per the germline V gene, CDR1 is SGHNT and CDR2 is YYREEE (reference sequence).

The V gene is TRBV12-3 or TRBV12-4, the J gene TRBJ2-7, with 12 bases matching TRBD2. The CDR3 is made up of 15 amino acids. V shed 5 bases, J shed 4 bases, and the junction held 6 bases outside the gene matches. The CDR3 spells CASSLRTSGIYEQYF. The CDR3 DNA follows: TGTGCCAGCAGTCTACGGACTAGCGGGATTTACGAGCAGTACTTC.

This rearrangement joins TRBV10-3 to TRBJ2-1, with TRBD1 identical over 8 bases. This CDR3 region has 14 residues. V shed 4 bases, J shed 7 bases, and the junction held 6 bases outside the gene matches. Germline-derived CDR1 and CDR2 are ENHRY and SYGVKD. In DNA form, the CDR3 reads TGTGCCATCAGTGGGACAGGGACGGGGAATGAGCAGTTCTTC. Translation gives CAISGTGTGNEQFF.

This clonotype has a handful of counts. The rearrangement joins TRBV2 to TRBJ1-1, with D possibly being TRBD1 (6 bases). The CDR3 totals 13 residues. Germline lookup yields CDR1 SNHLY and CDR2 FYNNEI. Trimming took off 7 bases at V and 9 bases at J, with 18 bases between the two ends. The CDR3 DNA reads TGTGCCAGCACCGAGGGGGGGGGTCGGAAAGCTTTCTTT. Protein product: CASTEGGGRKAFF. Filled out from reference TRBV2 and TRBJ1-1, the complete variable domain reads EPEVTQTPSHQVTQMGQEVILRCVPISNHLYFYWYRQILGQKVEFLVSFYNNEISEKSEIFDDQFSVERPDGSNFTLKIRSTKLEDSAMYFCASTEGGGRKAFFGQGTRLTVV.

This clonotype was seen only a few times. The V call is TRBV12-3 or TRBV12-4, the J call TRBJ2-2, with 7 bases aligning to TRBD2. The CDR3 totals 15 residues. V lost 11 bases and J lost 0; bases outside the gene matches: 9. The DNA for the CDR3 is TGTGCCCTGAGGGAGGGAACCTCGAACACCGGGGAGCTGTTTTTT. This encodes CALREGTSNTGELFF.

There are a few counts of this clonotype. The J gene is TRBJ1-2, the V gene TRBV7-9, with a weak D call TRBD1 (6 bases). From germline, CDR1 is SEHNR and CDR2 FQNEAQ (reference sequence). The CDR3 is 16 residues long. Trimming pared 1 base from V and 4 bases from J, leaving 16 bases between. The CDR3 nucleotides are TGTGCCAGCAGCTTAGATGGAACAGGGACATTCTATGGCTACACCTTC. This gives the protein CASSLDGTGTFYGYTF.

This clonotype appeared a few times. V gene TRBV10-2 combines with J gene TRBJ2-7; D may be TRBD1 (6 bases). This CDR3 spans 12 amino acids. The V gene lost 6 bases and the J gene lost 3 bases, with 9 bases spanning the gap. Germline V gene sequence: CDR1 WSHSY, CDR2 SAAADI. The CDR3, as DNA: TGCGCCAGCAGCCAACAGGGCTACGAGCAGTACTTC. It is translated as CASSQQGYEQYF.

This clonotype was counted between two and nine times. This rearrangement joins TRBV18 to TRBJ2-3, with 11 bases that match TRBD2. Germline CDR1 reads KGHSH; CDR2 reads LQKENI. The CDR3 consists of 15 residues. V was clipped by 3 bases and J by 8 bases; unmatched bases: 7. As DNA, the CDR3 is TGTGCCAGCTCACCTCCAACTAGCGGGAGCGGTACGCAGTATTTT. Translated, it gives CASSPPTSGSGTQYF. Complete variable domain (other parts from reference TRBV18 and TRBJ2-3): NAGVMQNPRHLVRRRGQEARLRCSPMKGHSHVYWYRQLPEEGLKFMVYLQKENIIDESGMPKERFSAEFPKEGPSILRIQQVVRGDSAAYFCASSPPTSGSGTQYFGPGTRLTVL.

The chain has TRBV7-9 and TRBJ2-1; 11 bases align to TRBD2. Per the germline V gene, CDR1 is SEHNR and CDR2 is FQNEAQ (reference sequence). V was pared by 4 bases and J by 10 bases, with 9 bases of the junction left unmatched. This CDR3 is built from 15 residues. CDR3 in amino acids: CASSSLSGLAVEQFF. In DNA form, the CDR3 reads TGTGCCAGCAGCTCCCTTTCGGGACTAGCGGTGGAGCAGTTCTTC.

The chain couples TRBV3-1 to TRBJ2-5, with D perhaps being TRBD1 or TRBD2 (5 bases each). This CDR3 is 15 amino acids long. Germline V lookup: CDR1 LGHDT, CDR2 YNNKEL (reference sequence). V was clipped by 1 base and J by 6 bases, with 15 bases between them. The CDR3 sequence is CASSQGGWGMQTQYF. The CDR3, as DNA: TGTGCCAGCAGCCAAGGGGGGTGGGGAATGCAGACCCAGTACTTC.

This clonotype was counted at least ten times. The V call is TRBV7-2, the J call TRBJ2-7, with 7 positions matching TRBD2. This CDR3 region has 11 residues. Trimming cost V 4 bases and J 6 bases; bases outside gene matches: 0. Per the germline V gene, CDR1 is SGHTA and CDR2 is FQGNSA. The CDR3 region has the DNA TGTGCCAGCAGCTGGGGGGGCGAGCAGTACTTC. Its translation is CASSWGGEQYF.

The rearrangement joins TRBV11-2 to TRBJ2-5; D is perhaps TRBD1 (8 bases). V was trimmed by 8 bases and J by 5 bases, leaving 30 bases between them. The CDR3 is made up of 18 amino acids. The germline V gene has CDR1 SGHAT and CDR2 FQNNGV. The CDR3 loop reads CASLPGQASPWGGETQYF. The CDR3 DNA reads as TGTGCCAGCCTCCCGGGACAGGCTTCCCCTTGGGGAGGGGAGACCCAGTACTTC.

This clonotype was found many times. This chain links TRBV5-1 with TRBJ2-1; TRBD2 might be the D (5 bases). Germline V gives CDR1 SGHRS, CDR2 YFSETQ. Trimming stripped 0 bases from V and 8 bases from J, with 15 bases between. The length of the CDR3 is 15 residues. The CDR3 DNA reads TGCGCCAGCAGCTTGGAAAATCGAGGGAGCGATGAGCAGTTCTTC. Translating gives CASSLENRGSDEQFF. The whole variable domain, filled in from reference TRBV5-1 and TRBJ2-1, reads KAGVTQTPRYLIKTRGQQVTLSCSPISGHRSVSWYQQTPGQGLQFLFEYFSETQRNKGNFPGRFSGRQFSNSRSEMNVSTLELGDSALYLCASSLENRGSDEQFFGPGTRLTVL.

V usage is TRBV28 and J usage is TRBJ2-5; 10 bases are a match to TRBD2. Per the germline V gene, CDR1 is MDHEN and CDR2 is SYDVKM. The CDR3 totals 16 residues. The V gene end was trimmed by 5 bases and the J gene end by 4 bases; junction bases not matched to a gene: 10. Here the CDR3 reads CASSIFGSGRLETQYF. The CDR3 region has the DNA TGTGCCAGCAGTATATTTGGTAGCGGGAGGTTAGAGACCCAGTACTTC.

This sequence joins TRBV20-1 and TRBJ2-1; 9 bases agree with TRBD1. The V segment lost 5 bases and the J segment 6 bases; nucleotides outside the gene matches: 14. Germline CDR1 reads DFQATT; CDR2 reads SNEGSKA (reference sequence). This CDR3 is 16 amino acids long. DNA for the CDR3: TGCAGTGCTCCTAAGCCGGGACAGGGATCGCGCAATGAGCAGTTCTTC. Translated: CSAPKPGQGSRNEQFF.

This clonotype was recorded a few times. V and J are TRBV5-1 and TRBJ2-3; TRBD2 matches at 9 bases. Germline V lookup: CDR1 SGHRS, CDR2 YFSETQ. The junction had 6 bases not matched to a gene; V was cut back by 3 bases and J by 1 base. The CDR3 covers 16 residues. CDR3 protein: CASSSMRGGGTDTQYF. The CDR3 DNA reads TGCGCCAGCAGCTCCATGCGGGGGGGCGGCACAGATACGCAGTATTTT.

This clonotype was counted a few times. The genes are TRBV4-2 and TRBJ2-7; no clear D. Germline CDR1 LGHNA, CDR2 YNFKEQ. V dropped 1 base and J dropped 6 bases, with 10 bases sitting between them. The CDR3 sequence is 13 residues long. CDR3 sequence reads: CASSQGSGREQYF. The CDR3 nucleotides read TGTGCCAGCAGCCAAGGGTCAGGACGCGAGCAGTACTTC.

This clonotype was counted a few times. V and J are TRBV20-1 and TRBJ1-6; the D gene is possibly TRBD1 (5 bases). This CDR3 has 13 amino acids. Germline V CDR1 and CDR2: DFQATT, SNEGSKA (reference sequence). With 1 base removed from V and 10 bases from J, the gap between germline ends came to 11 bases. The CDR3 sequence is CSARVSRDSPLHF. The CDR3 region has the DNA TGCAGTGCTAGAGTAAGCAGGGACTCACCCCTCCACTTT.

This clonotype was seen repeatedly, ten times or more. The chain carries TRBV4-2 and TRBJ1-4; no clear D gene. Germline loops: CDR1 LGHNA, CDR2 YNFKEQ. The V end lost 0 bases, the J end lost 3 bases, and 11 bases lay between the germline ends. This CDR3 region has 16 residues. The CDR3 protein is CASSQERAGANEKLFF. CDR3 coding DNA: TGTGCCAGCAGCCAAGAAAGGGCGGGTGCTAATGAAAAACTGTTTTTT.